A selection of T cell receptor beta chains follows, all from one sample in a study of control samples from healthy donors and cancer patients. Sequenced by immunoSEQ multiplex PCR; TCRdb stores in-frame clones only, minus some. Found here are around 80,000 clones, around 92% of them singletons; the top ten hold 4.5% to 7%. The sequencing input was blood. The receptor source for this set is a man aged 45-65 years in good health. The CDR3 runs from the conserved cysteine through the conserved F or W.

v_gene: TRBV11-2
j_gene: TRBJ1-4
CDR3aa: CASSLGSGIHEKLFF

v_gene: TRBV9
j_gene: TRBJ1-2
CDR3aa: CASSKGQRGYTF

v_gene: TRBV7-8
j_gene: TRBJ2-7
CDR3aa: CASSPTNGYSSYEQYF

v_gene: TRBV7-2
j_gene: TRBJ2-2
CDR3aa: CASSQNWGGELFF

v_gene: TRBV29-1
j_gene: TRBJ2-2
CDR3aa: CSVVPGLATGELFF

v_gene: TRBV4-2
j_gene: TRBJ1-2
CDR3aa: CASSQDPDRTYGYTF

v_gene: TRBV19
j_gene: TRBJ2-5
CDR3aa: CASSIGGETQYF

v_gene: TRBV30
j_gene: TRBJ1-1
CDR3aa: CAWSQGQGARTEAFF

v_gene: TRBV5-8
j_gene: TRBJ1-1
CDR3aa: CASSLFGGNTEAFF

v_gene: TRBV18
j_gene: TRBJ2-3
CDR3aa: CASSLAGGTTDTQYF